The 15 T cell receptor beta chains below come from one sample, sequenced in a study of regulatory T cells in long-lasting Graves disease. Stated time point: persistent/refractory GD, antithyroid drugs over 5 years with positive TRAb. Generation of the TCR library employed RNA extracted from PBMCs. Through Arm-PCR of CDR3 regions and iRepertoire HTBI primers, TCR beta libraries were built. TCRdb ran MiXCR on the multiplex PCR reads and lists one entry per CDR3 protein. The data contain roughly 500,000 distinct CDR3 sequences, roughly 23% of them singletons. The material was peripheral blood mononuclear cells (PBMCs), obtained when the disease was refractory, from a patient treated with antithyroid drugs. Receptors were obtained from a female donor with Graves disease.

This clonotype was counted ten times or more. V and J are TRBV28 and TRBJ1-4; D gene unclear. This CDR3 contains 15 residues. The germline gives CDR1 MDHEN, CDR2 SYDVKM. Trimming removed 5 bases at V and 3 bases at J, with 13 bases between. This chain's CDR3 is CASSPSWGANEKLFF. CDR3 in DNA: TGTGCCAGCAGTCCCTCCTGGGGAGCTAATGAAAAACTGTTTTTT. The full variable domain, in which reference TRBV28 and TRBJ1-4 provide the parts outside the CDR3, is DVKVTQSSRYLVKRTGEKVFLECVQDMDHENMFWYRQDPGLGLRLIYFSYDVKMKEKGDIPEGYSVSREKKERFSLILESASTNQTSMYLCASSPSWGANEKLFFGSGTQLSVL.

V usage is TRBV7-2 and J usage is TRBJ1-1, with 11 bases identical to TRBD1. The CDR3 totals 14 residues. Trimming removed 5 bases from V and 7 bases from J; junction bases left unmatched: 6. Germline CDR1 is SGHTA and CDR2 is FQGNSA. Here the CDR3 reads CASSNTGQGVEAFF. CDR3 nucleotide sequence: TGTGCCAGCAGCAATACGGGACAGGGGGTTGAAGCTTTCTTT.

Many counts were recorded for this clonotype. The rearrangement links TRBV7-2 to TRBJ2-7; D uncertain. Germline CDR1 and CDR2: SGHTA and FQGNSA. The CDR3 has 13 residues. Trimming pared 2 bases from V and 2 bases from J, leaving 7 bases between. CDR3 in DNA: TGTGCCAGCAGCTTATTTGTAACCTACGAGCAGTACTTC. It specifies CASSLFVTYEQYF. The whole variable domain, remainder taken from reference TRBV7-2 and TRBJ2-7, is GAGVSQSPSNKVTEKGKDVELRCDPISGHTALYWYRQSLGQGLEFLIYFQGNSAPDKSGLPSDRFSAERTGGSVSTLTIQRTQQEDSAVYLCASSLFVTYEQYFGPGTRLTVT.

The chain recombines TRBV3-1 with TRBJ2-7, with D perhaps matching TRBD1 (6 bases). The CDR3 is 15 residues long. V lost 3 bases and J 2 bases, leaving 14 bases between the germline ends. In germline, CDR1 is LGHDT, CDR2 YNNKEL (reference sequence). For the CDR3, the DNA is TGTGCCAGCAGCCAGATGGGGACATCTACCTACGAGCAGTACTTC. Protein sequence: CASSQMGTSTYEQYF.

In its sample, this clonotype was seen a few times. The chain joins TRBV7-2 to TRBJ2-1, with TRBD1 as a possible D gene (5 bases). The CDR3 totals 16 residues. From germline, CDR1 is SGHTA and CDR2 FQGNSA. Trimming removed 1 base from V and 8 bases from J, with 18 bases in between. This CDR3 reads CASSLDRLDLLYEQFF. Here the CDR3 DNA reads TGTGCCAGCAGCTTAGACAGGCTCGACTTACTGTATGAGCAGTTCTTC. Full variable domain (outside the CDR3, taken from reference TRBV7-2 and TRBJ2-1): GAGVSQSPSNKVTEKGKDVELRCDPISGHTALYWYRQSLGQGLEFLIYFQGNSAPDKSGLPSDRFSAERTGGSVSTLTIQRTQQEDSAVYLCASSLDRLDLLYEQFFGPGTRLTVL.

This clonotype was detected ten times or more. The CDR3 region has the DNA TGTGCCACCAGTGATCCGGAATCGACTGAAGCTTTCTTT. Protein: CATSDPESTEAFF. V is TRBV24-1 and J is TRBJ1-1; D remains unclear. Trimming removed 3 bases from V and 5 bases from J, with 9 bases in between. CDR1 KGHDR and CDR2 SFDVKD come from the germline V gene. CDR3 size: 13 residues.

This clonotype was detected ten times or more. The chain joins TRBV7-2 to TRBJ2-2, with D unresolved. Germline CDR1 SGHTA, CDR2 FQGNSA. The CDR3 consists of 15 residues. Trimming cost V 0 bases and J 2 bases, with 7 bases left between them. CDR3 sequence: CASSLARTNTGELFF. The CDR3 coding sequence is TGTGCCAGCAGCTTAGCGCGCACAAACACCGGGGAGCTGTTTTTT.

Points on this clonotype: This may come from a read error, since a much larger clone is one base off. This rearrangement joins TRBV28 to TRBJ2-2; 9 bases match TRBD1. Germline V gives CDR1 MDHEN, CDR2 SYDVKM. The CDR3 consists of 15 residues. J lost 3 bases, V lost 6 bases, and 5 bases had no gene match. The CDR3 nucleotides read TGTGCCAGCAGCACCGGGACAGGGTACACCGGGGAGCTGTTTTTT. Amino acids: CASSTGTGYTGELFF. Full variable domain (remainder filled in from reference TRBV28 and TRBJ2-2): DVKVTQSSRYLVKRTGEKVFLECVQDMDHENMFWYRQDPGLGLRLIYFSYDVKMKEKGDIPEGYSVSREKKERFSLILESASTNQTSMYLCASSTGTGYTGELFFGEGSRLTVL.

J is TRBJ1-1 and V is TRBV27; D possibly corresponds to TRBD1 (6 bases). Looked up from germline, CDR1 is MNHEY and CDR2 is SMNVEV (reference sequence). V shed 3 bases and J shed 0 bases, with 11 bases lying between them. CDR3 length: 15 residues. CDR3 DNA: TGTGCCAGCAGTTTTACAGGGAACATGAACACTGAAGCTTTCTTT. It is translated as CASSFTGNMNTEAFF.

This clonotype came up a few times. This chain uses TRBV19 with TRBJ1-1; TRBD1 matches at 10 bases. Germline CDR1 LNHDA, CDR2 SQIVND (reference sequence). CDR3 length: 15 amino acids. Germline trimming cut 6 bases from V and 5 bases from J; bases unmatched to any gene: 9. The DNA for the CDR3 is TGTGCCAGTAGACTAGGGACAGGGGAGTCGACTGAAGCTTTCTTT. As protein: CASRLGTGESTEAFF.

The chain employs TRBV19 and TRBJ2-7; a weak D match, TRBD2 (6 bases). The CDR3 runs 16 residues. V was trimmed by 5 bases and J by 1 base, leaving 18 bases between them. Germline lookup yields CDR1 LNHDA and CDR2 SQIVND (reference sequence). The CDR3 DNA follows: TGTGCCAGTAGTTCCCAAAGCGAGGGGAGGTCCTACGAGCAGTACTTC. It is translated as CASSSQSEGRSYEQYF.

The sample holds many counts of this clonotype. The chain couples TRBV10-3 to TRBJ2-5; D is uncertain. V lost 0 bases to trimming and J lost 1 base, with 6 bases between them. The germline V gene has CDR1 ENHRY and CDR2 SYGVKD. The CDR3 covers 14 residues. CDR3 region: CAISESHSQETQYF. DNA of the CDR3: TGTGCCATCAGTGAGTCACACAGCCAAGAGACCCAGTACTTC.

This clonotype was seen many times. This chain joins TRBV2 and TRBJ1-1; tentatively, D is TRBD1 (5 bases). Germline CDR1 is SNHLY and CDR2 is FYNNEI. Trimming took 5 bases from V and 0 from J, leaving 16 bases between them. This CDR3 is built from 16 residues. CDR3 sequence (DNA): TGTGCCAGCAGTCGACTGCCCGACAGCATGAACACTGAAGCTTTCTTT. Amino acid sequence: CASSRLPDSMNTEAFF.

This clonotype was observed at least ten times. The CDR3 loop is CSARSWRESTEAFF. The CDR3 coding sequence is TGCAGTGCTAGGTCGTGGCGGGAGAGCACTGAAGCTTTCTTT. This chain connects TRBV20-1 to TRBJ1-1; D ambiguous. Trimming stripped 3 bases from V and 4 bases from J, with 15 bases between. The CDR3 consists of 14 residues. The V gene's germline CDR1 is DFQATT and CDR2 SNEGSKA (reference sequence).

The rearrangement joins TRBV6-1 to TRBJ1-6; D possibly corresponds to TRBD1 (5 bases). The CDR3 has 15 residues. Germline CDR1 is MNHNS and CDR2 is SASEGT. V lost 5 bases, J lost 3 bases, and 11 bases lay in between. This CDR3 is CASSQRQFYNSPLHF. CDR3 bases: TGTGCCAGCAGTCAGAGACAGTTCTATAATTCACCCCTCCACTTT.